This entry concerns a single TCR beta chain. Between the trimmed V and J ends, which lost 1 base and 0 bases, there was a span of 11 bases. The CDR3 length is 16 residues. Germline CDR1 and CDR2: SGHDT and YYEEEE. Original methodology: Estimates of nucleated cell counts were drawn from the amplification of reference gene primers. TCRdb's table, derived via immunoSEQ multiplex PCR, lists solely in-frame clones and lacks some. V, J and clone size were drawn from that table, and D and trimming were deduced from the DNA. The sample contains about 110,000 clones, about 85% of which appear only once. This record comes from a study of blood T cell repertoires in COVID-19. Study background: Both acute and convalescent COVID-19 samples were obtained from the United States, Italy and Spain. The analysed material was cDNA or gDNA that came from T cells, B-cell-depleted T cells, or PBMCs.

The J gene is TRBJ2-4, the V gene TRBV5-6, with D unclear. Sequenced sample: peripheral blood. This TCR was recovered from a man between 45 and 60 years old with acute or convalescent COVID-19. The CDR3: CASSLLTTVAKNIQYF. DNA of the CDR3: TGTGCCAGCAGCTTGCTTACGACTGTAGCCAAAAACATTCAGTACTTC.